This T cell receptor beta chain was documented in a study of chemoradiotherapy in HPV16-positive cancers (dated 2022 in TCRdb). With regard to the full study: Using functional T-cell assays on cells from a couple of HPV16-positive patients, the researchers defined candidate HPV-specific T-cell clones and common TCR motifs. The study set out to ask whether T-cell immunity against the HPV oncoproteins E6 and E7 changes over the course of chemoradiotherapy and whether that immunity affects survival. Next, the candidate HPV-specific TCRs and motifs were followed in TCR repertoires from around 87 patients with HPV-related cancers.

Results the study describes overall, beyond this receptor: Only a couple of HPV16-positive patients were used to derive the functional definition of HPV-specific T cells, and the survival association was reported for HPV16-positive patients. Expansion of candidate HPV-specific clones and E7-related TCR motifs was observed in the tumor microenvironment during treatment, whereas no such expansion was observed for non-HPV-specific T cells. Among HPV16-positive patients, expansion of HPV-responsive T cells during chemoradiotherapy was associated with better recurrence-free survival.

Repertoires were sampled multiple times during chemoradiotherapy, which allowed clonal expansion in the tumor microenvironment to be followed. A remark on this clone: Its antigen has not been determined. No much larger clone is present one base from it, and per-base qualities are unavailable.

The receptor library was made with the immunoSEQ multiplex PCR assay. Sourced from immuneACCESS, this table was stored by TCRdb with only in-frame sequences that have V and J called. A share of the clones is absent; for the studies checked, an unresolved V gene accounts for under half, and the remainder has no known explanation. The sample table records more than 15,000 clones; more than 70% of these occur just once. The top ten clones comprise 9.5% to 13% of the sample. Taken from the germline V gene, the CDR1 and CDR2 loops are SGHRS and YFSETQ. V and J are truncated by 4 bases and 4 bases respectively, leaving an intervening sequence of 8 bases. The CDR3 covers 13 residues, taking in both the cysteine and the phenylalanine. Only the CDR3 DNA is retained, 39 bases long and in frame from the first base.

The receptor was derived from a human donor with HPV-associated anogenital cancer. This sample was obtained from a patient who underwent chemoradiotherapy. The V and J segments used are TRBV5-1 and TRBJ2-2, with no confident D gene call. The nucleotides read TGCGCCAGCAGCACAGTCCCCACCGGGGAGCTGTTTTTT. The translation is CASSTVPTGELFF.